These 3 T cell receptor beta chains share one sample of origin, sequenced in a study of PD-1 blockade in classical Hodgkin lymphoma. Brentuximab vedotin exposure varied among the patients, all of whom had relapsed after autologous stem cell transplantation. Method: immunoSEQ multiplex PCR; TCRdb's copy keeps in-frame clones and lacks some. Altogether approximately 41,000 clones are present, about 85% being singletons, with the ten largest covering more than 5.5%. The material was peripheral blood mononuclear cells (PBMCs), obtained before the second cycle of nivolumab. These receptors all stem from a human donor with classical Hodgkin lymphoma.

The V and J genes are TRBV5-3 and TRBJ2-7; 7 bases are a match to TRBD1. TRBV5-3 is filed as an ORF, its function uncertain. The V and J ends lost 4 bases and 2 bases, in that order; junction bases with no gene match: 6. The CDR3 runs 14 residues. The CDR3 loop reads CARSLRDSAYEQYF. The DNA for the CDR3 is TGTGCCAGAAGCCTCCGGGACAGCGCCTACGAGCAGTACTTC.

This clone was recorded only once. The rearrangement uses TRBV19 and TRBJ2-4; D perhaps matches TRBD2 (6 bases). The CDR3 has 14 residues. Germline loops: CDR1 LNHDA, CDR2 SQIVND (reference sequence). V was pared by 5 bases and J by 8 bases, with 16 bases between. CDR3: CASSLRNWGDIQYF. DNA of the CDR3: TGTGCCAGTAGTTTACGGAACTGGGGGGACATTCAGTACTTC.

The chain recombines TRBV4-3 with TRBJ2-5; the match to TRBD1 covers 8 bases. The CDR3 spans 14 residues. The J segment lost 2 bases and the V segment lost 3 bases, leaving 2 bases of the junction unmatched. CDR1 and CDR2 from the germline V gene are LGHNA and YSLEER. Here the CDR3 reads CASSHRGRQETQYF. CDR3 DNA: TGCGCCAGCAGCCACAGGGGGCGGCAAGAGACCCAGTACTTC.